This T cell receptor beta chain was found in a study of shared clonotypes between healthy human individuals. Assay used: immunoSEQ multiplex PCR; TCRdb lists only in-frame clones, some missing. Of approximately 2.5 million clones in the sample, about 92% were seen once. The CDR3 extends over 14 amino acids. The trim removed 2 bases at V and 9 bases at J, leaving 2 bases unmatched. Germline V lookup: CDR1 MNHNY, CDR2 SVGAGI (reference sequence). This TCR derives from a man between 18 and 35 years old in good health. Sequenced: naive CD4+ T cells sorted from blood. Subset of the sample: CD45RA+ positively selected. The chain links TRBV6-6 to TRBJ1-6; 9 bases fit TRBD1. DNA for the CDR3: TGTGCCAGCAGTTACGAGACAGGGGGTTCACCCCTCCACTTT. Its translation: CASSYETGGSPLHF.